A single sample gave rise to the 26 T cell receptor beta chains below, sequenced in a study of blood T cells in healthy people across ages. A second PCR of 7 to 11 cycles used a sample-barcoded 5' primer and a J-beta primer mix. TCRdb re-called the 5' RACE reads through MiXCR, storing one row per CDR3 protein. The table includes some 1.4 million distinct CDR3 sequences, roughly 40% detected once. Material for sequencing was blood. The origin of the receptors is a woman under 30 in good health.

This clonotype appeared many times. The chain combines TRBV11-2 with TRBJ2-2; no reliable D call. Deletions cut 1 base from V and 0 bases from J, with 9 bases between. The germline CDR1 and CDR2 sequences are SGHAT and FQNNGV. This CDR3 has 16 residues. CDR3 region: CASSLGSTTNTGELFF. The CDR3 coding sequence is TGTGCCAGCAGCTTAGGTTCTACCACGAACACCGGGGAGCTGTTTTTT.

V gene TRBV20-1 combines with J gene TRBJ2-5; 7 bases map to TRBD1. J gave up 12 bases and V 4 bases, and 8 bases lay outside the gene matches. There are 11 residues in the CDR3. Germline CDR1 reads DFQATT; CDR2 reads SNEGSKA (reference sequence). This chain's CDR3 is CSATSDRWEYF. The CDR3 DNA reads TGCAGTGCTACCTCGGACAGGTGGGAGTACTTC.

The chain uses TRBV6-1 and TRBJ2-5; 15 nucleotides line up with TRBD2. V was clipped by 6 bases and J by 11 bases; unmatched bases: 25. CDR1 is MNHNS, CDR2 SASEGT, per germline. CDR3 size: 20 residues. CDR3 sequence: CASRPPTGTSGRFGVNEQYF. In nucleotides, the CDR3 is TGTGCCAGCAGGCCACCTACCGGGACTAGCGGGAGGTTCGGGGTAAATGAGCAGTACTTC.

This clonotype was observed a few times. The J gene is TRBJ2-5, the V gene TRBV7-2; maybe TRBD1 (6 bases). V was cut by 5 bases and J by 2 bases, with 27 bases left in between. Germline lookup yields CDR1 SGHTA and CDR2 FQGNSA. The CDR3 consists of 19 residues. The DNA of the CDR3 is TGTGCCAGCAGCCCCCCAGGGGCGGGCCCAACCCGCAAACAAGAGACCCAGTACTTC. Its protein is CASSPPGAGPTRKQETQYF.

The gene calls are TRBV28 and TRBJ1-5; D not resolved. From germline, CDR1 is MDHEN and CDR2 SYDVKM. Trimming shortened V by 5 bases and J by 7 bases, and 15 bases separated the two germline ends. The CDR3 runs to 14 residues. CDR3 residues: CASSPTANEQPQHF. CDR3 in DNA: TGTGCCAGCAGTCCGACCGCGAACGAACAGCCCCAGCATTTT.

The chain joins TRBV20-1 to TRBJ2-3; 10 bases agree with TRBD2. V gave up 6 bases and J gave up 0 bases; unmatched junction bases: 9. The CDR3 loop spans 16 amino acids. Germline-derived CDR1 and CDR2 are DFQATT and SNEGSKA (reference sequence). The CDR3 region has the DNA TGCAGTGCGGGAGTATTACTAGCGGGAAGCACAGATACGCAGTATTTT. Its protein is CSAGVLLAGSTDTQYF.

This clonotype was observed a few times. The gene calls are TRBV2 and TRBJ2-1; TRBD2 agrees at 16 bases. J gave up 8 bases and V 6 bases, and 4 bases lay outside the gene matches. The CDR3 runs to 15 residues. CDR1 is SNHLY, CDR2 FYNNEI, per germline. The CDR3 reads CASRGTSGGAHEQFF. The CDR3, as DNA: TGTGCCAGCAGGGGGACTAGCGGGGGGGCCCATGAGCAGTTCTTC.

The CDR3, as DNA: TGTGCCAGCAACAACGTCGACTCCTTCTCCTTGGAAGGAACTGAAGCTTTCTTT. This translates into CASNNVDSFSLEGTEAFF. V is TRBV12-3 or TRBV12-4 and J is TRBJ1-1; D gene uncertain. The germline V and J ends were trimmed by 7 bases and 5 bases, with 29 bases remaining between them. The CDR3 runs to 18 residues.

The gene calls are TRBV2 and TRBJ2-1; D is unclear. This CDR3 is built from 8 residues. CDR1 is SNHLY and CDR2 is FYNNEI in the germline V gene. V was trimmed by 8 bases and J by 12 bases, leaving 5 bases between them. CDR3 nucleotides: TGTGCCAGCCTGGGGCAGTTCTTC. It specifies CASLGQFF.

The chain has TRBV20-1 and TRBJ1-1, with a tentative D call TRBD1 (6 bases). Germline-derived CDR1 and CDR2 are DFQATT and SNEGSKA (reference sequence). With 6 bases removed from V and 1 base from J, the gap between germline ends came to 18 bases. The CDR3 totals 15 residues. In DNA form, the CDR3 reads TGCAGTGCGGTTATGGTAGGAGGGGGGAACACTGAAGCTTTCTTT. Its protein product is CSAVMVGGGNTEAFF.

The CDR3 DNA follows: TGTGCCAGCAGCTTAGGGTCGGCGGGGGAAGAGGGAGCTTTCTTT. Encoded protein: CASSLGSAGEEGAFF. The chain couples TRBV7-9 to TRBJ1-1, with TRBD1 as a possible D gene (5 bases). Germline-derived CDR1 and CDR2 are SEHNR and FQNEAQ (reference sequence). The CDR3 spans 15 residues. V lost 1 base and J lost 10, with 19 bases in between.

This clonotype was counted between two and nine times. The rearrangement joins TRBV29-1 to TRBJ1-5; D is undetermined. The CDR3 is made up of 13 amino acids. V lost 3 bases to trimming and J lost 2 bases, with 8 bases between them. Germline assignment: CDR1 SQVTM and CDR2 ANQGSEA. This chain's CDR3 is CSVEEGGNQPQHF. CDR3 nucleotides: TGCAGCGTTGAGGAGGGCGGCAATCAGCCCCAGCATTTT.

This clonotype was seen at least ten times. The CDR3 DNA is TGTGCCAGCAGCCCCCGTATTGGGGGAGTTATGGAGACCCAGTACTTC. Translating it yields CASSPRIGGVMETQYF. V is TRBV9 and J is TRBJ2-5, with D tentatively TRBD1 or TRBD2 (5 bases each). The CDR3 is made up of 16 amino acids. Germline-derived CDR1 and CDR2 are SGDLS and YYNGEE. Trimming left V 4 bases short and J 5 bases short, with 21 bases between.

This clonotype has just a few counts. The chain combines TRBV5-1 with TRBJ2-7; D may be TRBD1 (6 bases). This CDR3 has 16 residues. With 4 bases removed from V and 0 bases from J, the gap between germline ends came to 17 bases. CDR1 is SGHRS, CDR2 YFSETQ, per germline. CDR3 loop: CASSAEPQGPSYEQYF. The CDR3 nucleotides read TGCGCCAGCAGCGCGGAACCACAGGGCCCCTCCTACGAGCAGTACTTC.

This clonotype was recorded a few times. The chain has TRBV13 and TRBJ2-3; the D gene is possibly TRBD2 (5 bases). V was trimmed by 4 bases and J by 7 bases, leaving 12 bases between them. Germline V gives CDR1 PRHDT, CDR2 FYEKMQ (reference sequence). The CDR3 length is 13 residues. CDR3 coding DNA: TGTGCCAGCAGCTCCGGCCAGCGGAATACGCAGTATTTT. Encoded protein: CASSSGQRNTQYF.

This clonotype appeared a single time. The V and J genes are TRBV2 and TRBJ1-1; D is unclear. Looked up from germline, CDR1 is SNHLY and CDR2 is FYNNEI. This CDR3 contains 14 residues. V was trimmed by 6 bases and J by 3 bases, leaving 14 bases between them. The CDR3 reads CASSKGPKDTEAFF. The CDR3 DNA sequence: TGTGCCAGCAGCAAGGGCCCAAAGGACACTGAAGCTTTCTTT.

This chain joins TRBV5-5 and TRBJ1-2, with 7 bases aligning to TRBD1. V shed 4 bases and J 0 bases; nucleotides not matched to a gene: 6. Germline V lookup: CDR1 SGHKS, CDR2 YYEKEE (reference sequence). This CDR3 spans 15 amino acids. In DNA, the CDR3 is TGTGCCAGCAGCACTGCTGGACAGGCTAACTATGGCTACACCTTC. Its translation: CASSTAGQANYGYTF.

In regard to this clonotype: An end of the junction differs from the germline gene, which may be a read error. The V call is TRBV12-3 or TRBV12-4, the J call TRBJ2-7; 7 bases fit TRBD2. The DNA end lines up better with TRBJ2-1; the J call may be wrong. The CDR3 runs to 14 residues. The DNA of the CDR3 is TGTGCTAGCAGTCCGAAGCGGGGCTACAATGAGCAGTTCTTC. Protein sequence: CASSPKRGYNEQFF.

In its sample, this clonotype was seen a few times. The CDR3 DNA is TGTGCCAGCAGCCAAGAGGGACAGGCCCGCTACGAGCAGTACTTC. This gives the protein CASSQEGQARYEQYF. The chain combines TRBV4-2 with TRBJ2-7, with 8 positions matching TRBD1. The CDR3 is made up of 15 amino acids. With 0 bases clipped from V and 3 bases from J, the junction kept 4 bases outside the gene matches. The germline CDR1 and CDR2 sequences are LGHNA and YNFKEQ.

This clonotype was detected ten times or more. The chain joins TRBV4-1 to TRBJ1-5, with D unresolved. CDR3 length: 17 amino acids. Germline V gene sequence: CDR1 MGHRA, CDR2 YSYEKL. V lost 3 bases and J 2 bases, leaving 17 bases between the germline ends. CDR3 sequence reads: CASSQVDMGFGNQPQHF. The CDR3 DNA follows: TGCGCCAGCAGCCAGGTCGATATGGGCTTTGGCAATCAGCCCCAGCATTTT.

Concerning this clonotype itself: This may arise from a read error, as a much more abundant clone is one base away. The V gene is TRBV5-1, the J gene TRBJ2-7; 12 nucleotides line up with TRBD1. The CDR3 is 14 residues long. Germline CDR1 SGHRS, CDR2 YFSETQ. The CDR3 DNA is TGCGCCAGCATCTTGGGACAGGGGGCGGACGAGCAGTACTTC. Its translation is CASILGQGADEQYF. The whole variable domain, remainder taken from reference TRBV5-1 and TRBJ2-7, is KAGVTQTPRYLIKTRGQQVTLSCSPISGHRSVSWYQQTPGQGLQFLFEYFSETQRNKGNFPGRFSGRQFSNSRSEMNVSTLELGDSALYLCASILGQGADEQYFGPGTRLTVT.

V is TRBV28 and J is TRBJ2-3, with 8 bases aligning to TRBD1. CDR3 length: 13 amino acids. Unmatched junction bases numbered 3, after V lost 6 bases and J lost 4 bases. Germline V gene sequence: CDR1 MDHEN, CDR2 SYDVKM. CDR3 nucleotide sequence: TGTGCCAGCAGAAGGGACAGGCCAGATACGCAGTATTTT. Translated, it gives CASRRDRPDTQYF.

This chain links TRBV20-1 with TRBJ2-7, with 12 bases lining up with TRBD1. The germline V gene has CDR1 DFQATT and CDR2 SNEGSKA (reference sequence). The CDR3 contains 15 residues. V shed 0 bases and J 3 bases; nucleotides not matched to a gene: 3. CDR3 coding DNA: TGCAGTGCTAGAGATGGGACAGGGGGCGGCTACGAGCAGTACTTC. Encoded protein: CSARDGTGGGYEQYF.

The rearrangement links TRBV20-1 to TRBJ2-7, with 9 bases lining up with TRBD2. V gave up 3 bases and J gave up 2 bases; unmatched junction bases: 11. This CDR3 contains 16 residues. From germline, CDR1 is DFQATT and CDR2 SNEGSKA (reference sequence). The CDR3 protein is CSAREDKSGRTYEQYF. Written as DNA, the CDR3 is TGCAGTGCTAGGGAGGACAAGAGCGGGAGGACCTACGAGCAGTACTTC.

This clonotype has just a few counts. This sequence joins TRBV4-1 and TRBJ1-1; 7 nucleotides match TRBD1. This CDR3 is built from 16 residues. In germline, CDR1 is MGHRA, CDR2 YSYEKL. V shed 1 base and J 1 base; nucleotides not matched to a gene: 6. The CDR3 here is CASSQGNRQGNTEAFF. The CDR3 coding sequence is TGCGCCAGCAGCCAAGGAAATCGACAGGGGAACACTGAAGCTTTCTTT.

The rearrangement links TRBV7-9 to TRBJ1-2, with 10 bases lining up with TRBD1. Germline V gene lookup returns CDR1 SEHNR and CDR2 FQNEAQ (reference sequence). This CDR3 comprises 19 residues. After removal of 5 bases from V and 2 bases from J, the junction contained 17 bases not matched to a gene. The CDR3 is CASSTNDLQGQGTNYGYTF. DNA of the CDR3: TGTGCCAGCAGCACCAACGATCTCCAGGGACAGGGGACAAACTATGGCTACACCTTC. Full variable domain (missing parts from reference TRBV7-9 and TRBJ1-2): DTGVSQNPRHKITKRGQNVTFRCDPISEHNRLYWYRQTLGQGPEFLTYFQNEAQLEKSRLLSDRFSAERPKGSFSTLEIQRTEQGDSAMYLCASSTNDLQGQGTNYGYTFGSGTRLTVV.